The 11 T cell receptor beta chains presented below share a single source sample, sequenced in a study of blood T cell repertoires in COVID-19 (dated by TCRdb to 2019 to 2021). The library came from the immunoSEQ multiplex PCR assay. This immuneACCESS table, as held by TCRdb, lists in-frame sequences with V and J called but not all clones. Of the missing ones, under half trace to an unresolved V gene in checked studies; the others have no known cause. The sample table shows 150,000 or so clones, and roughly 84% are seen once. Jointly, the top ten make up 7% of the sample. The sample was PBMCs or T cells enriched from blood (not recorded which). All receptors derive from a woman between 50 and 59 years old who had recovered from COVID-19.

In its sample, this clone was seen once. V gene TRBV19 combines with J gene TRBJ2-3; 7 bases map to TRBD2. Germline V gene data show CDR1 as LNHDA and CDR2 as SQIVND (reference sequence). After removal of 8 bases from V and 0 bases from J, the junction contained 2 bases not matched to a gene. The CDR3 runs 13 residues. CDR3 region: CASRGLSTDTQYF. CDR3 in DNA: TGTGCCAGTCGGGGACTAAGCACAGATACGCAGTATTTT.

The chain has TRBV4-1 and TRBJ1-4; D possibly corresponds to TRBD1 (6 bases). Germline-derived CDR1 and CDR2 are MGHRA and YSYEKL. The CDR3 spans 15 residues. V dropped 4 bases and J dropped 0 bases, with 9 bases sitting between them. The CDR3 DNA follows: TGCGCCAGCAGCCCCCGGACAGCAACTAATGAAAAACTGTTTTTT. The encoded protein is CASSPRTATNEKLFF.

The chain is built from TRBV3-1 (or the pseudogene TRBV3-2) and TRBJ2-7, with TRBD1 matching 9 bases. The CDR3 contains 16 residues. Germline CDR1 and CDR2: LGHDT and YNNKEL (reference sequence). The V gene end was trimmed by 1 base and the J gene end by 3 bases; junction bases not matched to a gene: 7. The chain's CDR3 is CASSQVIGTGNYEQYF. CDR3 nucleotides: TGTGCCAGCAGCCAAGTTATTGGGACAGGGAACTACGAGCAGTACTTC.

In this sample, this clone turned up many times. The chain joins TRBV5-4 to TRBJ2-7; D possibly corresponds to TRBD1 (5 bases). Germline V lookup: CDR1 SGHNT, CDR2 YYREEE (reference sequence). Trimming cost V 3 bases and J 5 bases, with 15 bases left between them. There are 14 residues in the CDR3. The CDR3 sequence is CASSSLRAPNEQYF. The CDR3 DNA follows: TGTGCCAGCAGCTCCCTCAGGGCCCCAAACGAGCAGTACTTC. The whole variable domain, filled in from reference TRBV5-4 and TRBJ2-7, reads ETGVTQSPTHLIKTRGQQVTLRCSSQSGHNTVSWYQQALGQGPQFIFQYYREEENGRGNFPPRFSGLQFPNYSSELNVNALELDDSALYLCASSSLRAPNEQYFGPGTRLTVT.

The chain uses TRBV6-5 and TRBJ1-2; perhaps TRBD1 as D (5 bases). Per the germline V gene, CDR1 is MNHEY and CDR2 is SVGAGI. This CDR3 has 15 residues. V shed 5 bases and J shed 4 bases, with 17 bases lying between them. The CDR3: CASSSPGVSSYGYTF. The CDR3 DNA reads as TGTGCCAGCAGTAGCCCGGGGGTATCATCCTATGGCTACACCTTC.

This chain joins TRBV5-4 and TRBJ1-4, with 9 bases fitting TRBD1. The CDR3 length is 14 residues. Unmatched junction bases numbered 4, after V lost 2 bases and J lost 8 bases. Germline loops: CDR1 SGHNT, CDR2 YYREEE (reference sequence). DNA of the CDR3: TGTGCCAGCAGCTTACAGGGGGCCGAGGAAAAACTGTTTTTT. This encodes CASSLQGAEEKLFF.

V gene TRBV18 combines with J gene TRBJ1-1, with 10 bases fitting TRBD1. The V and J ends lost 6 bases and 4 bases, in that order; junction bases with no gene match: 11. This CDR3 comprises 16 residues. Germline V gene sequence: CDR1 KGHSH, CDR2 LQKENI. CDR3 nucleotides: TGTGCCAGCTCCCCAGGGCCGGGACAGGGGAGCACTGAAGCTTTCTTT. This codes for CASSPGPGQGSTEAFF.

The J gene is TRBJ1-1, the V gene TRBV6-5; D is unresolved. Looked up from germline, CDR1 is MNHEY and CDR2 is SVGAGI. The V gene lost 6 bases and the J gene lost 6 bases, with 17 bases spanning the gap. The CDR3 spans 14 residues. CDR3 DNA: TGTGCCAGCAGCGGCAGGAGGAGGGTGGCTGAAGCTTTCTTT. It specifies CASSGRRRVAEAFF.

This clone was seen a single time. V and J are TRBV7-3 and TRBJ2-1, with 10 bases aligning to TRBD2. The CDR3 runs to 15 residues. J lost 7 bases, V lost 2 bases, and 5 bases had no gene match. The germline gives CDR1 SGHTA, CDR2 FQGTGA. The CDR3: CASSLYGTSENEQFF. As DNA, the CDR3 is TGTGCCAGCAGCTTATATGGGACTAGCGAGAATGAGCAGTTCTTC.

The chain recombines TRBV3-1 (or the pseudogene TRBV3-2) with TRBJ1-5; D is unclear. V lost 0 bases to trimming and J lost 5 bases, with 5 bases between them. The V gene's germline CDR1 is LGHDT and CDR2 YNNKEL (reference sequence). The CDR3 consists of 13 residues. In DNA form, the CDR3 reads TGTGCCAGCAGCCAAGATCAGGATCAGCCCCAGCATTTT. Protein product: CASSQDQDQPQHF.

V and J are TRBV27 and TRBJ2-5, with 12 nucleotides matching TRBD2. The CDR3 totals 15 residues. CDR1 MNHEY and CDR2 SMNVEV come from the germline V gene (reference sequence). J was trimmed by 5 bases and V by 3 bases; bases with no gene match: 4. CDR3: CASSLTSGSGETQYF. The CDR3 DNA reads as TGTGCCAGCAGTTTGACTAGCGGGAGCGGGGAGACCCAGTACTTC.